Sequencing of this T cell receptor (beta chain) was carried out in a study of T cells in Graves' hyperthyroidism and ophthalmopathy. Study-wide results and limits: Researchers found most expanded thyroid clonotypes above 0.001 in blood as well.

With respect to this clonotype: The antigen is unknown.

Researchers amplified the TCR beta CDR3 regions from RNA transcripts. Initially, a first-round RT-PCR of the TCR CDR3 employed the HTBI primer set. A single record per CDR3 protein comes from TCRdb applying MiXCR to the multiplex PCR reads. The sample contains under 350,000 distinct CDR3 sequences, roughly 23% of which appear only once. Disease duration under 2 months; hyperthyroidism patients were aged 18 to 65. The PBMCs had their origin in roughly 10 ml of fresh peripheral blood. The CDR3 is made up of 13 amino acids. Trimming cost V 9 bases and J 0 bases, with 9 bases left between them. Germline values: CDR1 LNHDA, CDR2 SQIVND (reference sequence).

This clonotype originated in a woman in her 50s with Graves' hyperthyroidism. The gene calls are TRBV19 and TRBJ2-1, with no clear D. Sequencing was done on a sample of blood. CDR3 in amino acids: CASADRSYNEQFF. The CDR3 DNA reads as TGTGCCAGCGCGGACCGCTCCTACAATGAGCAGTTCTTC.